The source of this T cell receptor beta chain is a study of OX40 agonist ivuxolimab in advanced cancers. Background on the study: Patients received the agonistic anti-OX40 (CD134) antibody ivuxolimab. Patient treatment consisted of intravenous ivuxolimab administration every 2 weeks at 0.01 to 10 mg/kg.

Germline lookup yields CDR1 LNHDA and CDR2 SQIVND (reference sequence). J lost 5 bases, V lost 2 bases, and 6 bases had no gene match. The CDR3 is 16 amino acids. As to this clone: Its target is not known.

Assay used: immunoSEQ multiplex PCR; TCRdb lists only in-frame clones, some missing. The sample consists of 85,000 to 100,000 clones, about 90% of them appearing once. Study conclusions and caveats: CD4+ T cells averaged fewer expanded clones than CD8+ T cells. Clonal expansion by week 6 occurred in CD4+ and CD8+ blood T cells (at 0.1 to 3.0 mg/kg).

The V gene is TRBV19, the J gene TRBJ2-2; 9 nucleotides match TRBD1. The receptor's source is an adult with an advanced solid tumor such as melanoma, head and neck, liver or kidney cancer. The sequencing here drew on CD4+ or CD8+ T cells sorted from blood, taken in a trial of the OX40 agonist ivuxolimab. CDR3 region: CASSITGGGVTGELFF. In DNA, the CDR3 is TGTGCCAGTAGTATAACAGGGGGCGGGGTTACCGGGGAGCTGTTTTTT.